The rows below give T cell receptor beta chains drawn from one sample of a study of blood T cell repertoires in COVID-19. Measured with immunoSEQ multiplex PCR; TCRdb has only the in-frame clones, and not every one. The data hold more than 10,000 clones, with approximately 80% observed a single time. Sequencing input: peripheral blood. These receptors all stem from a middle-aged man with active or convalescent COVID-19. CDR3s include the opening cysteine and the closing phenylalanine or tryptophan. A D gene is named only where the DNA matches it firmly. Some rows have no size entry. The others give once, few or many, or a class for an expanded clone.

TRBJ2-5,TRBV6-1,.,.,CASSEAITVQETQYF,TGTGCCAGCAGTGAAGCGATTACGGTCCAAGAGACCCAGTACTTC
TRBJ2-2,TRBV6-5,.,TRBD2,CASSPAGNTGELFF,TGTGCCAGCAGCCCAGCGGGAAATACGGGGGAGCTGTTTTTT
TRBJ1-2,TRBV9,once,TRBD1,CASSVGTGDNYGYTF,TGTGCCAGCAGCGTAGGGACAGGGGATAACTATGGCTACACCTTC
TRBJ1-4,TRBV7-2,.,.,CASSSTGFRGEKLFF,TGTGCCAGCAGTTCCACAGGGTTTCGCGGTGAAAAACTGTTTTTT
TRBJ2-7,TRBV3-1/TRBV3-2,.,.,CASSQEEGLYEQYF,TGTGCCAGCAGCCAAGAAGAGGGTTTGTACGAGCAGTACTTC
TRBJ1-1,TRBV4-3,.,.,CASSQEGGTEAFF,TGCGCCAGCAGCCAAGAGGGGGGCACTGAAGCTTTCTTT
TRBJ2-1,TRBV27,.,.,CASSYTPGTYNEQFF,TGTGCCAGCAGTTACACCCCCGGGACCTACAATGAGCAGTTCTTC
TRBJ2-2,TRBV29-1,.,TRBD2,CSVPRRGGVGTGELFF,TGCAGCGTCCCCCGCCGCGGGGGAGTCGGCACCGGGGAGCTGTTTTTT
TRBJ2-7,TRBV4-3,.,.,CASSQESGGYYEQYF,TGCGCCAGCAGCCAAGAATCAGGAGGGTACTACGAGCAGTACTTC
TRBJ2-1,TRBV10-3,once,TRBD2,CAISEGTSGINNEQFF,TGTGCCATCAGTGAGGGGACTAGCGGGATAAACAATGAGCAGTTCTTC
TRBJ1-2,TRBV9,.,TRBD1,CASSSGQGSGIF,TGTGCCAGCAGCTCAGGACAGGGCTCCGGCATCTTC
TRBJ2-7,TRBV11-3,.,TRBD1,CASSFGTGKEQYF,TGTGCCAGCAGCTTCGGGACAGGGAAGGAGCAGTACTTC
TRBJ2-5,TRBV12-5,.,TRBD2,CASGLVLAGPGGTQYF,TGTGCTAGTGGTTTGGTCCTAGCGGGGCCTGGGGGGACCCAGTACTTC
TRBJ2-7,TRBV4-2,.,.,CASSQGFGPGYEQYF,TGTGCCAGCAGCCAAGGATTCGGTCCGGGATACGAGCAGTACTTC
TRBJ2-1,TRBV4-1,medium-sized,TRBD2,CASSQGLADNEQFF,TGCGCCAGCAGCCAAGGACTAGCGGACAATGAGCAGTTCTTC
TRBJ2-1,TRBV27,.,TRBD1,CASNAPGQGYDEQFF,TGTGCCAGCAACGCCCCGGGACAGGGTTACGATGAGCAGTTCTTC
TRBJ2-3,TRBV19,.,.,CASSMNDRYTDTQYF,TGTGCCAGTAGTATGAACGACAGATACACAGATACGCAGTATTTT
TRBJ2-1,TRBV19,.,TRBD1,CASSSGQGGEQFF,TGTGCCAGTAGTAGTGGACAGGGTGGTGAGCAGTTCTTC
TRBJ2-1,TRBV9,.,TRBD2,CASSPTSGLYNEQFF,TGTGCCAGCAGCCCGACTAGCGGGTTGTACAATGAGCAGTTCTTC
TRBJ2-3,TRBV4-1,.,TRBD2,CASSTSGGAADTQYF,TGCGCCAGCAGCACTAGCGGGGGGGCAGCAGATACGCAGTATTTT
TRBJ2-1,TRBV11-2,.,.,CASSSYFSPSGEQFF,TGTGCCAGCAGCTCCTATTTTAGCCCGTCGGGTGAGCAGTTCTTC
TRBJ2-7,TRBV19,.,TRBD1,CASSQKSGTAYEQYF,TGTGCCAGTAGCCAGAAATCCGGGACAGCATACGAGCAGTACTTC
TRBJ2-7,TRBV29-1,.,.,CSVTGLGGMYEQYF,TGCAGCGTTACAGGGCTAGGGGGAATGTACGAGCAGTACTTC
TRBJ2-2,TRBV9,.,.,CASSVVGGNTGELFF,TGTGCCAGCAGCGTAGTCGGAGGGAACACCGGGGAGCTGTTTTTT
TRBJ2-7,TRBV11-1,.,TRBD2,CASSFRSVAGRNEQYF,TGTGCCAGCAGCTTTCGGTCGGTAGCGGGTAGAAACGAGCAGTACTTC
TRBJ2-7,TRBV30,.,.,CAWSDYYEQYF,TGTGCCTGGAGTGACTACTACGAGCAGTACTTC
TRBJ2-5,TRBV18,.,TRBD1,CASSPGTGGIETQYF,TGTGCCAGCTCACCAGGGACAGGGGGCATAGAGACCCAGTACTTC
TRBJ2-1,TRBV11-3,.,TRBD2,CASSLAGVAGVNEQFF,TGTGCCAGCAGCTTAGCTGGGGTAGCGGGAGTTAATGAGCAGTTCTTC
TRBJ2-1,TRBV28,.,TRBD1,CASRPVGQVKWGSYNEQFF,TGTGCCAGCAGGCCTGTCGGACAGGTAAAGTGGGGTTCCTACAATGAGCAGTTCTTC
TRBJ2-1,TRBV7-9,.,TRBD1,CASSLGDRVFSNEQFF,TGTGCCAGCAGCTTAGGAGACAGGGTTTTCTCAAATGAGCAGTTCTTC
TRBJ2-3,TRBV7-2,.,TRBD2,CASSDRGGSTDTQYF,TGTGCCAGCAGCGATCGGGGGGGCTCGACAGATACGCAGTATTTT
TRBJ2-3,TRBV7-2,once,TRBD2,CASSLAGRGVGDTQYF,TGTGCCAGCAGCTTAGCCGGGCGGGGGGTCGGAGATACGCAGTATTTT
TRBJ1-5,TRBV28,.,TRBD1,CASRTGDQPQHF,TGTGCCAGCCGGACAGGGGATCAGCCCCAGCATTTT
TRBJ2-5,TRBV11-1,.,TRBD2,CASSLVAGETQYF,TGTGCCAGCAGCTTAGTAGCGGGGGAGACCCAGTACTTC
TRBJ1-1,TRBV19,.,.,CASSSRGVSKTEAFF,TGTGCCAGTAGTTCAAGGGGCGTGAGTAAAACTGAAGCTTTCTTT
TRBJ2-7,TRBV21-1,few,.,CASSNRHLPCALSYEQYF,TGTGCCAGCAGCAACCGACACCTCCCCTGCGCGTTATCCTACGAGCAGTACTTC
TRBJ2-3,TRBV24-1,.,TRBD1,CATSDRTGSDTQYF,TGTGCCACCAGTGATCGGACAGGGTCCGATACGCAGTATTTT
TRBJ2-5,TRBV2,.,TRBD2,CASSWGGYQETQYF,TGTGCCAGCAGTTGGGGGGGGTACCAAGAGACCCAGTACTTC
TRBJ1-2,TRBV25-1,.,TRBD1,CASSAKTGGWGYTF,TGTGCCAGCAGTGCCAAGACAGGGGGGTGGGGCTACACCTTC
TRBJ2-5,TRBV29-1,.,TRBD2,CSVRLAGPETQYF,TGCAGCGTTCGACTAGCGGGACCAGAGACCCAGTACTTC
TRBJ2-3,TRBV19,.,.,CASSMDWAQDTQYF,TGTGCCAGTAGTATGGACTGGGCCCAAGATACGCAGTATTTT
TRBJ2-5,TRBV19,.,.,CASSIGGRETQYF,TGTGCCAGTAGTATAGGCGGTCGAGAGACCCAGTACTTC
TRBJ2-5,TRBV24-1,.,TRBD2,CATSDWTSGWETQYF,TGTGCCACCAGTGATTGGACTAGCGGTTGGGAGACCCAGTACTTC
TRBJ1-2,TRBV7-2,.,.,CASSLGWQNYGYTF,TGTGCCAGCAGCTTAGGCTGGCAGAACTATGGCTACACCTTC
TRBJ2-1,TRBV7-2,.,.,CASSSRLGPVGSEQFF,TGTGCCAGCAGCTCCCGACTCGGCCCTGTTGGGAGTGAGCAGTTCTTC
TRBJ1-3,TRBV7-9,.,TRBD1,CASSYALGQSGNTIYF,TGTGCCAGCAGCTACGCATTGGGACAGTCTGGAAACACCATATATTTT
TRBJ1-5,TRBV6-2/TRBV6-3,.,TRBD1,CASSFLDRELHQPQHF,TGTGCCAGCAGTTTCCTGGACAGGGAACTCCATCAGCCCCAGCATTTT
TRBJ2-2,TRBV3-1/TRBV3-2,.,TRBD1,CASSRQGHTGELFF,TGTGCCAGCAGCCGACAGGGGCACACCGGGGAGCTGTTTTTT
TRBJ2-1,TRBV4-2,.,TRBD2,CASSQGGLAGASSYNEQFF,TGTGCCAGCAGCCAAGGGGGGCTAGCGGGGGCGAGCTCCTACAATGAGCAGTTCTTC
TRBJ2-1,TRBV24-1,.,TRBD1,CATSDPRQGYNEQFF,TGTGCCACCAGTGATCCCAGACAGGGTTACAATGAGCAGTTCTTC
TRBJ1-2,TRBV18,.,TRBD1,CASSRAGGQAYGYTF,TGTGCCAGCTCCCGGGCGGGTGGACAGGCCTATGGCTACACCTTC
TRBJ2-7,TRBV7-2,.,.,CASSLHRGQEQYF,TGTGCCAGCAGCTTACATCGTGGGCAAGAGCAGTACTTC
TRBJ1-1,TRBV4-3,.,.,CASSQDSRGGTEAFF,TGCGCCAGCAGCCAAGATAGTCGAGGGGGCACTGAAGCTTTCTTT
TRBJ1-1,TRBV7-9,.,.,CASSHDGQTSEAFF,TGTGCCAGCAGTCATGACGGACAAACGTCTGAAGCTTTCTTT
TRBJ2-7,TRBV7-2,.,.,CASSSWTTSATYEQYF,TGTGCCAGCAGCTCCTGGACAACTTCAGCTACCTACGAGCAGTACTTC